This T cell receptor beta chain emerged from a study of shared clonotypes between healthy human individuals. Turning to the study itself: The cohort comprised a couple of women and a few men. Their ages spanned 18 to 49 years. Overall study results and limits: Donor clonotype sharing was expected to depend on sequencing depth. Limitation of the genetic and exposure-history diversity represented came from the few donors.

Libraries were prepared by immunoSEQ multiplex PCR; TCRdb keeps only in-frame clonotypes and omits some of them. The table includes approximately 2,000,000 clones, roughly 90% detected once. Notes on this clone: The antigen is unknown.

In germline, CDR1 is SGHTA, CDR2 FQGTGA. V was trimmed by 6 bases and J by 3 bases, leaving 9 bases between them. The CDR3 has 13 residues. Everyone who donated was a Caucasian adult who lived in Nashville, Tennessee. V is TRBV7-3 and J is TRBJ2-1; D remains unclear. Source material: naive CD4+ T cells from PBMCs. Described subset: CD45RA+ positively selected. This sequence was found in a man aged 18 to 30 in good health. Some clones in this sample may be carry-over from other donors' samples. The CDR3 DNA sequence: TGTGCCAGCAGTCCTCCGGACTACAATGAGCAGTTCTTC. Translation: CASSPPDYNEQFF.